The 18 T cell receptor beta chains reported below all come from one sample, sequenced in a study of OX40 agonist ivuxolimab in advanced cancers. The table came from immunoSEQ multiplex PCR; TCRdb's copy has only in-frame clones and leaves some out. The table has 50,000 to 65,000 clones, 85% to 90% seen once. Material: CD4+ or CD8+ T cells sorted from blood, obtained in a trial of the OX40 agonist ivuxolimab. The receptors originated from an adult with an advanced solid tumor such as melanoma, head and neck, liver or kidney cancer.

The rearrangement joins TRBV7-3 to TRBJ2-3; the D gene is possibly TRBD2 (5 bases). Germline lookup yields CDR1 SGHTA and CDR2 FQGTGA. Trimming stripped 2 bases from V and 8 bases from J, with 14 bases between. This CDR3 is built from 14 residues. CDR3 bases: TGTGCCAGCAGCTTAGGACTGGGTACTGGTACGCAGTATTTT. Amino acid sequence: CASSLGLGTGTQYF.

The rearrangement uses TRBV9 and TRBJ2-2, with D hard to call. Between the trimmed V and J ends, which lost 0 bases and 6 bases, there was a span of 9 bases. Per the germline V gene, CDR1 is SGDLS and CDR2 is YYNGEE. The CDR3 has 14 amino acids. The CDR3 DNA is TGTGCCAGCAGCGTAGCTTCTAGACCCGGGGAGCTGTTTTTT. This sequence encodes CASSVASRPGELFF. Based on the CDR3 plus reference TRBV9 and TRBJ2-2, the full variable domain is DSGVTQTPKHLITATGQRVTLRCSPRSGDLSVYWYQQSLDQGLQFLIQYYNGEERAKGNILERFSAQQFPDLHSELNLSSLELGDSALYFCASSVASRPGELFFGEGSRLTVL.

The table lists this clone with a count of one. The chain combines TRBV19 with TRBJ2-5, with 9 positions matching TRBD1. J was trimmed by 3 bases and V by 4 bases; bases with no gene match: 6. The CDR3 spans 15 residues. Germline V gene lookup returns CDR1 LNHDA and CDR2 SQIVND (reference sequence). The CDR3, as DNA: TGTGCCAGTAGTAACACAGGGGGCCGGGAAGAGACCCAGTACTTC. It yields the protein CASSNTGGREETQYF. The whole variable domain, remainder taken from reference TRBV19 and TRBJ2-5, is DGGITQSPKYLFRKEGQNVTLSCEQNLNHDAMYWYRQDPGQGLRLIYYSQIVNDFQKGDIAEGYSVSREKKESFPLTVTSAQKNPTAFYLCASSNTGGREETQYFGPGTRLLVL.

This chain links TRBV5-1 with TRBJ2-2; possibly TRBD1 for D (5 bases). The CDR3 spans 15 residues. Per the germline V gene, CDR1 is SGHRS and CDR2 is YFSETQ. The germline V and J ends were trimmed by 2 bases and 0 bases, with 8 bases remaining between them. Here the CDR3 DNA reads TGCGCCAGCAGCTTTGCAGGGACGAACACCGGGGAGCTGTTTTTT. Translation gives CASSFAGTNTGELFF.

V usage is TRBV19 and J usage is TRBJ1-3; D gene uncertain. This CDR3 comprises 14 residues. Trimming cost V 9 bases and J 0 bases, with 12 bases left between them. The germline CDR1 and CDR2 sequences are LNHDA and SQIVND (reference sequence). The CDR3 loop reads CASYRGGSGNTIYF. CDR3 DNA: TGTGCCAGCTACCGCGGCGGCTCTGGAAACACCATATATTTT.

This clone appeared once. This rearrangement joins TRBV19 to TRBJ2-1; tentative D call: TRBD1 (6 bases). V was shortened by 2 bases and J by 6 bases, with 11 bases between the two germline ends. There are 14 residues in the CDR3. Germline-derived CDR1 and CDR2 are LNHDA and SQIVND (reference sequence). As DNA, the CDR3 is TGTGCCAGTAGTATACCTCGAGGGGGCAATGAGCAGTTCTTC. Residues: CASSIPRGGNEQFF.

The genes are TRBV4-1 and TRBJ1-1; D perhaps matches TRBD1 (5 bases). The V end lost 4 bases, the J end lost 6 bases, and 21 bases lay between the germline ends. The CDR3 extends over 16 amino acids. CDR1 is MGHRA, CDR2 YSYEKL, per germline. The CDR3 loop is CASSLILASGGSEAFF. The CDR3 DNA is TGCGCCAGCAGCCTAATCTTGGCTTCGGGGGGGTCTGAAGCTTTCTTT.

V and J are TRBV29-1 and TRBJ2-7, with 7 nucleotides matching TRBD1. V was pared by 6 bases and J by 6 bases, with 11 bases of the junction left unmatched. This CDR3 contains 13 residues. The germline V gene encodes CDR1 SQVTM and CDR2 ANQGSEA. CDR3 protein: CSVGHNRDSEQYF. CDR3 bases: TGCAGCGTCGGACACAACCGGGACAGCGAGCAGTACTTC.

The chain links TRBV5-4 to TRBJ1-2; D is possibly TRBD1 (5 bases). CDR1 and CDR2 from the germline V gene are SGHNT and YYREEE (reference sequence). Trimming took off 1 base at V and 2 bases at J, with 12 bases between the two ends. The CDR3 contains 15 residues. The CDR3 loop is CASSLKGGVNYGYTF. In nucleotides, the CDR3 is TGTGCCAGCAGCTTGAAGGGAGGGGTAAACTATGGCTACACCTTC.

The V call is TRBV5-1, the J call TRBJ2-3; D not certain. The V and J ends lost 0 bases and 6 bases respectively, with 5 bases between them. In germline, CDR1 is SGHRS, CDR2 YFSETQ. The CDR3 runs to 12 residues. CDR3 sequence reads: CASSLAFDTQYF. CDR3 in DNA: TGCGCCAGCAGCTTGGCCTTCGATACGCAGTATTTT.

The chain employs TRBV2 and TRBJ2-2; TRBD1 aligns across 8 bases. Trimming at V came to 8 bases and at J to 7 bases, leaving 12 bases not matched to a gene. Germline V gene sequence: CDR1 SNHLY, CDR2 FYNNEI. The CDR3 contains 15 residues. The CDR3 sequence: CASARTGYEGGELFF. DNA of the CDR3: TGTGCCAGCGCCAGGACAGGGTATGAGGGCGGGGAGCTGTTTTTT.

This rearrangement joins TRBV6-5 to TRBJ2-7, with TRBD1 identical over 10 bases. The J segment lost 0 bases and the V segment lost 7 bases, leaving 6 bases of the junction unmatched. Germline values: CDR1 MNHEY, CDR2 SVGAGI. This CDR3 is built from 15 residues. The CDR3 DNA is TGTGCCAGCAAAAAGGACAGGGGGAGCTCCTACGAGCAGTACTTC. Translating it yields CASKKDRGSSYEQYF.

This clone has only one observation. The chain carries TRBV5-5 and TRBJ2-7; 8 nucleotides match TRBD1. The ends lost 4 bases at V and 4 bases at J; junction bases unmatched: 10. CDR1 is SGHKS and CDR2 is YYEKEE in the germline V gene (reference sequence). This CDR3 has 15 amino acids. CDR3 in DNA: TGTGCCAGCAGCCCTGGACAGGGTAGTCAGTACGAGCAGTACTTC. As protein: CASSPGQGSQYEQYF. Full variable domain (rest looked up from reference TRBV5-5 and TRBJ2-7): DAGVTQSPTHLIKTRGQQVTLRCSPISGHKSVSWYQQVLGQGPQFIFQYYEKEERGRGNFPDRFSARQFPNYSSELNVNALLLGDSALYLCASSPGQGSQYEQYFGPGTRLTVT.

This clone was observed a few times. The gene calls are TRBV6-1 and TRBJ1-2; D remains ambiguous. Trimming removed 2 bases at V and 1 base at J, with 5 bases between. Germline CDR1 MNHNS, CDR2 SASEGT. The CDR3 loop spans 13 amino acids. The CDR3 coding sequence is TGTGCCAGCAGTGAACATCATAACTATGGCTACACCTTC. Protein product: CASSEHHNYGYTF.

CDR3 residues: CASSGRGGSHEQYF. CDR3 nucleotide sequence: TGTGCCAGCAGTGGGCGGGGGGGGAGCCACGAGCAGTACTTC. The chain uses TRBV6-5 and TRBJ2-7, with 9 bases matching TRBD2. Germline V gene sequence: CDR1 MNHEY, CDR2 SVGAGI. V was pared by 5 bases and J by 5 bases, with 7 bases of the junction left unmatched. The CDR3 sequence is 14 residues long.

The chain links TRBV30 to TRBJ2-7; 9 positions match TRBD1. Per germline, CDR1 GTSNPN and CDR2 SVGIG (reference sequence). The CDR3 covers 14 residues. J gave up 4 bases and V 6 bases, and 10 bases lay outside the gene matches. The CDR3 DNA reads TGTGCCTGCAACTCGGGACAGGGAAAATACGAGCAGTACTTC. This encodes CACNSGQGKYEQYF. Full variable domain (remainder filled in from reference TRBV30 and TRBJ2-7): SQTIHQWPATLVQPVGSPLSLECTVEGTSNPNLYWYRQAAGRGLQLLFYSVGIGQISSEVPQNLSASRPQDRQFILSSKKLLLSDSGFYLCACNSGQGKYEQYFGPGTRLTVT.

The rearrangement uses TRBV19 and TRBJ2-3, with D possibly TRBD2 on 5 matching bases. The V gene's germline CDR1 is LNHDA and CDR2 SQIVND (reference sequence). This CDR3 contains 13 residues. Deletions cut 5 bases from V and 5 bases from J, with 11 bases between. This chain's CDR3 is CASSPRTVDTQYF. For the CDR3, the DNA is TGTGCCAGTAGTCCGCGGACTGTAGATACGCAGTATTTT.

The chain joins TRBV19 to TRBJ1-5; D is possibly TRBD1 (5 bases). CDR1 and CDR2 (germline): LNHDA, SQIVND (reference sequence). There are 15 residues in the CDR3. Trimming cost V 7 bases and J 0 bases, with 13 bases left between them. The CDR3 sequence: CASKGTGGSNQPQHF. DNA of the CDR3: TGTGCCAGTAAAGGGACGGGGGGTAGCAATCAGCCCCAGCATTTT.